The text below deals with one T cell receptor (beta chain). This clonotype was seen at least ten times. The specificity of this receptor is unknown. Base qualities are not recorded, but no much larger clone differs from it by a single base. The CDR3 goes from the cysteine to the phenylalanine over 11 residues. Of the read, only the CDR3 DNA is kept; its 33 bases are in frame from base 1. V lost 6 bases and J lost 6 bases; the stretch between them is 8 bases long. The library was made by RT-PCR. The sequencer was a NextSeq 550. TCRdb reran the public reads through fastp at Q25 and MiXCR, keeping productive beta chains. Each CDR3 protein gets just one entry, which takes the most common genes and DNA from the rows behind it. This sample lists about a million distinct CDR3 sequences; 18% were detected once. Under 6.5% of the sample rests with the top ten. These data are taken from a study of patients and donors after allogeneic stem cell transplantation (dated by TCRdb to about 2020).

Sequences were obtained from blood, either unsorted or a sorted T cell fraction (not recorded which). The receptor's source is a human donor who was either an allogeneic HSCT recipient or a stem cell or donor lymphocyte infusion donor (not recorded which). It is not recorded whose cells these are; they may come from a transplant donor. This receptor chain uses TRBV12-3 or TRBV12-4 and TRBJ1-1, with no confident D gene call. CDR3 sequence: CASSRKSEAFF. The DNA reads TGTGCCAGCAGCCGCAAGTCTGAAGCTTTCTTT.